The present T cell receptor beta chain was sequenced within a study of circulating and synovial CD4+ cells in juvenile arthritis. Study observations and caveats: Measured synovium overlap likely understates the true shared repertoire. Traditional Vbeta family usage analysis missed the pathogenic-like versus bulk difference. Circulating pathogenic-like lymphocytes shared a substantially higher fraction of CDR3 sequences with synovium than bulk blood. T cell genome counts differed by at least an order of magnitude between CPL and CD4 samples.

This clone was counted a few times. As yet, its antigen is unknown. TCRdb's copy holds only in-frame clones and misses some; the assay was immunoSEQ multiplex PCR. The table has about 3,600 clones, 81% seen once; the top ten hold about 3.5%. Material for sequencing was CD4+ T cells from synovial fluid. This clonotype was obtained from a human donor with juvenile idiopathic arthritis.

CDR3: CASSNVAAGGYNEQFF. In DNA form, the CDR3 reads TGTGCCAGCAGCAACGTTGCGGCGGGGGGCTACAATGAGCAGTTCTTC. The chain is built from TRBV11-2 and TRBJ2-1; 8 bases agree with TRBD2. V lost 5 bases to trimming and J lost 3 bases; unmatched junction nucleotides: 9. The CDR3 is 16 residues long. Germline V CDR1 and CDR2: SGHAT, FQNNGV. The full variable domain, completed using reference TRBV11-2 and TRBJ2-1, is EAGVAQSPRYKIIEKRQSVAFWCNPISGHATLYWYQQILGQGPKLLIQFQNNGVVDDSQLPKDRFSAERLKGVDSTLKIQPAKLEDSAVYLCASSNVAAGGYNEQFFGPGTRLTVL.